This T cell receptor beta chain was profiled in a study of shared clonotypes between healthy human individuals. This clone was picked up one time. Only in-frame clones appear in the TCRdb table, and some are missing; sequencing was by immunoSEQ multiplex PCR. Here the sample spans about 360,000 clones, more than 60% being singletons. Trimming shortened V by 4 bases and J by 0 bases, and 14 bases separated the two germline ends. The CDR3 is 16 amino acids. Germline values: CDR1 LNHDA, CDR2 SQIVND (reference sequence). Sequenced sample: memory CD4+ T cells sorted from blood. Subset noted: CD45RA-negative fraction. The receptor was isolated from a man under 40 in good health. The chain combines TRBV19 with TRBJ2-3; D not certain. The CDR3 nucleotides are TGTGCCAGTAGTAAACGAGGCCCTCCTAGCACAGATACGCAGTATTTT. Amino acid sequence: CASSKRGPPSTDTQYF. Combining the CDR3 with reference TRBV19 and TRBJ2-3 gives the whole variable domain DGGITQSPKYLFRKEGQNVTLSCEQNLNHDAMYWYRQDPGQGLRLIYYSQIVNDFQKGDIAEGYSVSREKKESFPLTVTSAQKNPTAFYLCASSKRGPPSTDTQYFGPGTRLTVL.